The TCR beta chain under discussion was sequenced for a study of OX40 agonist ivuxolimab in advanced cancers. Describing the broader study: Ivuxolimab was an agonistic, fully human IgG2 monoclonal antibody directed against OX40 (CD134), a costimulatory receptor. Of the roughly 52 dose-escalation patients, hepatocellular carcinoma was present in roughly 19, melanoma in approximately 15, renal cell carcinoma in 9 and head and neck cancer in 9. Three dose-escalation patients achieved partial responses, one with hepatocellular carcinoma and two with cutaneous melanoma. The paper covers the monotherapy dose-escalation part of the phase I ivuxolimab trial, which included N of about 56 patients. The purpose of peripheral TCRbeta sequencing was to test whether ivuxolimab changed TCR sequence diversity and led to clonal T-cell expansion. Intravenous ivuxolimab was administered to patients every 2 weeks at six dose levels: 0.01, 0.1, 0.3, 1.5, 3 and 10 mg/kg. Prior anti-PD-1, anti-PD-L1 or anti-CTLA-4 therapy was permitted, and 30% to 50% of dose-escalation patients had received checkpoint inhibitors. In the dose-escalation cohort, around 80% of patients were male, and the mean age was around 60 years with a range of about 20 to 80.

Genomic DNA was isolated from the sorted cells so that the TCRbeta CDR3 region could be sequenced. TCRbeta CDR3 regions were sequenced using the immunoSEQ Assay. TCRdb limited this immuneACCESS table to in-frame rearrangements with V and J called. A share of clones is missing; checked studies link under half to unresolved V genes, and the rest is unexplained. This sample comprises about 100,000 clones, approximately 94% of them detected only once. The leading ten clones occupy over 2.5% of the sample. Beyond this particular receptor, the publication reports: After ivuxolimab, CD8+ T cells had more expanded clones than CD4+ T cells on average. In the 0.1-3.0 mg/kg groups, partial responders were among the patients with the lowest normalized peripheral clonal expansion, particularly in CD8+ T cells. The antigen specificity of the peripheral T cells that underwent clonal expansion was not determined. Low levels of normalized T-cell clonal expansion were also seen in some patients who did not respond. At doses from 0.1 to 3.0 mg/kg, clonal expansion was seen in both CD4+ and CD8+ blood T cells between baseline and week 6.

The trial excluded patients who had a history of autoimmune disease or were on systemic immunosuppression. In every dose cohort, peripheral blood was drawn for TCR sequencing at baseline, cycle 4 day 1, and cycle 7 day 1. The samples were taken from a phase I, first-in-human, multicenter, open-label dose-escalation trial of ivuxolimab. The trial enrolled adults with locally advanced or metastatic head and neck squamous cell, hepatocellular, melanoma or renal cell carcinoma. Before TCR sequencing, CD4+ and CD8+ T cells were separately sorted from peripheral blood. Including cysteine and phenylalanine, the CDR3 has 13 amino acids. CDR3 DNA is the only sequence kept; it has 39 bases, read in frame from the first base. Via the germline V gene (reference sequence), CDR1 is WNHNN and CDR2 SYGVQD. V is clipped by 5 bases and J by 3 bases, and the sequence between their germline boundaries is 10 bases long.

Note on this clone: Its antigen remains unidentified. No much larger clonotype is one base removed from it; base qualities were not supplied.

Recombination linked TRBV10-1 to TRBJ2-5; the D gene cannot be resolved beyond TRBD1 or TRBD2, each matching 5 bases. The origin of this receptor is an adult with an advanced solid tumor such as melanoma, head and neck, liver or kidney cancer. The material was CD4+ or CD8+ T cells sorted from blood, obtained in a trial of the OX40 agonist ivuxolimab. The nucleotides are TGCGCCAGCAGTCCCGGGACGGAAGAGACCCAGTACTTC. Translated, it gives CASSPGTEETQYF.